These T cell receptor beta chains were read from a single sample in a study of post-analysis software for immune sequencing data. TCRdb recomputed calls from the PCR reads with MiXCR, one row per CDR3 protein. Of hundreds of thousands of distinct CDR3 sequences in the sample, 30% to 45% are singletons; the top ten hold 13%. The sequenced sample consisted of blood. All receptors come from a girl aged 5-17 years with multiple sclerosis. Both conserved end residues are part of each CDR3. The D gene is left open where the match is weak. Only some rows state a clone size, as once, few, many or a class for expanded clones.

v_call: TRBV27; d_call: TRBD1; clone_size: .; j_call: TRBJ2-5; cdr3_nt: TGTGCCAGCAGTTTATTCGGGGACAGTCAAGAGACCCAGTACTTC; cdr3_aa: CASSLFGDSQETQYF
v_call: TRBV6-5; d_call: .; clone_size: .; j_call: TRBJ1-2; cdr3_nt: TGTGCCAGCAGTTACTCGAGTTGGCAGCCGGTGGGCTACACCTTC; cdr3_aa: CASSYSSWQPVGYTF
v_call: TRBV4-3; d_call: TRBD2; clone_size: .; j_call: TRBJ2-1; cdr3_nt: TGCGCCAGCAGCCAAGACACTAGCGTCAGCTCCTACAATGAGCAGTTCTTC; cdr3_aa: CASSQDTSVSSYNEQFF
v_call: TRBV7-2; d_call: TRBD2; clone_size: many; j_call: TRBJ2-5; cdr3_nt: TGTGCCAGCAGCTTCCAAGCGGGGTTGGAGACCCAGTACTTC; cdr3_aa: CASSFQAGLETQYF
v_call: TRBV12-5; d_call: .; clone_size: once; j_call: TRBJ2-1; cdr3_nt: TGTGCTAGTGGTCATCTAAGAACCAAATCCGGACCATCAGTATCCTACAATGAGCAGTTCTTC; cdr3_aa: CASGHLRTKSGPSVSYNEQFF
v_call: TRBV7-9; d_call: TRBD1; clone_size: few; j_call: TRBJ1-5; cdr3_nt: TGTGCCAGCAGCTCCGACAGGGTGAGAAATCAGCCCCAGCATTTT; cdr3_aa: CASSSDRVRNQPQHF
v_call: TRBV7-3; d_call: TRBD2; clone_size: once; j_call: TRBJ2-1; cdr3_nt: TGTGCCAGCAGCAAGGGGCTAGCGGGAGATGTGTGGTTCTTC; cdr3_aa: CASSKGLAGDVWFF
v_call: TRBV15; d_call: .; clone_size: .; j_call: TRBJ1-2; cdr3_nt: TGTGCCACCAGCAGAGATCTGACGGGTGGCTACACCTTC; cdr3_aa: CATSRDLTGGYTF
v_call: TRBV6-6; d_call: .; clone_size: few; j_call: TRBJ2-1; cdr3_nt: TGTGCCAGCATCCCGGCAGGGTACAATGAGCAGTTCTTC; cdr3_aa: CASIPAGYNEQFF
v_call: TRBV15; d_call: .; clone_size: few; j_call: TRBJ2-5; cdr3_nt: TGTGCCACCAGCAGAGACGGGACACTCTTCCAAGAGACCCAGTACTTC; cdr3_aa: CATSRDGTLFQETQYF
v_call: TRBV12-5; d_call: TRBD1; clone_size: .; j_call: TRBJ1-2; cdr3_nt: TGTGCTAGTGGTTTGGCGACAGGGGGGACCTATGGCTACACCTTC; cdr3_aa: CASGLATGGTYGYTF
v_call: TRBV2; d_call: .; clone_size: .; j_call: TRBJ2-7; cdr3_nt: TGTGCCAGCTTCCTGGAGGGGGTAGTGGACGAGCAGTACTTC; cdr3_aa: CASFLEGVVDEQYF
v_call: TRBV5-1; d_call: TRBD1; clone_size: .; j_call: TRBJ1-6; cdr3_nt: TGCGCCGGCAGAACCGGGACAGCAAATTCACCCCTCCACTTT; cdr3_aa: CAGRTGTANSPLHF
v_call: TRBV2; d_call: TRBD1; clone_size: few; j_call: TRBJ1-2; cdr3_nt: TGTGCCAGCGGGGGACAGGCCTTTTATGGCTACACCTTC; cdr3_aa: CASGGQAFYGYTF
v_call: TRBV7-9; d_call: TRBD2; clone_size: few; j_call: TRBJ2-3; cdr3_nt: TGTGCCAGCAGCCTGACTAGCGGGGGACACACAGATACGCAGTATTTT; cdr3_aa: CASSLTSGGHTDTQYF
v_call: TRBV4-1; d_call: .; clone_size: many; j_call: TRBJ1-5; cdr3_nt: TGCGCCAGCAGCCAGGGGCCTAGCAATCAGCCCCAGCATTTT; cdr3_aa: CASSQGPSNQPQHF
v_call: TRBV29-1; d_call: .; clone_size: .; j_call: TRBJ1-2; cdr3_nt: TGCAGCGTTGGGGCAGCCCTTAACTATGGCTACACCTTC; cdr3_aa: CSVGAALNYGYTF
v_call: TRBV5-5; d_call: .; clone_size: .; j_call: TRBJ2-2; cdr3_nt: TGTGCCAGCAGCTTGGCAGTCACAGCCCGCACCGGGGAGCTGTTTTTT; cdr3_aa: CASSLAVTARTGELFF
v_call: TRBV25-1; d_call: .; clone_size: .; j_call: TRBJ1-2; cdr3_nt: TGTGCCAGCAGTTCGTGGGAGGACTATGGCTACACCTTC; cdr3_aa: CASSSWEDYGYTF
v_call: TRBV12-3/TRBV12-4; d_call: .; clone_size: few; j_call: TRBJ1-2; cdr3_nt: TGTGCCAGCAGTGGGGCCGGACCTAACTATGGCTACACCTTC; cdr3_aa: CASSGAGPNYGYTF
v_call: TRBV4-3; d_call: .; clone_size: few; j_call: TRBJ2-1; cdr3_nt: TGCGCCAGCAGCCATACTAGCTCCTACAATGAGCAGTTCTTC; cdr3_aa: CASSHTSSYNEQFF
v_call: TRBV7-9; d_call: TRBD1; clone_size: .; j_call: TRBJ1-5; cdr3_nt: TGTGCCAGCAGCTGGGGGACAGGCAATCAGCCCCAGCATTTT; cdr3_aa: CASSWGTGNQPQHF
v_call: TRBV6-5; d_call: TRBD1; clone_size: few; j_call: TRBJ2-5; cdr3_nt: TGTGCCAGCAGTTACGTCGGGACAGGGGGCGAGACCCAGTACTTC; cdr3_aa: CASSYVGTGGETQYF
v_call: TRBV6-2/TRBV6-3; d_call: .; clone_size: .; j_call: TRBJ2-3; cdr3_nt: TGTGCCAGCAGTTCCCCGGACACGAGGGGTCCTAGCACAGATACGCAGTATTTT; cdr3_aa: CASSSPDTRGPSTDTQYF
v_call: TRBV4-2; d_call: .; clone_size: few; j_call: TRBJ2-1; cdr3_nt: TGTGCCAGCAGTGAGACCGGGGGCACACACACGAATGAGCAGTTCTTC; cdr3_aa: CASSETGGTHTNEQFF
v_call: TRBV5-5; d_call: TRBD2; clone_size: few; j_call: TRBJ2-3; cdr3_nt: TGTGCCAGCACCCCTCTGGCTAGCGGGGGGGCAGATACGCAGTATTTT; cdr3_aa: CASTPLASGGADTQYF
v_call: TRBV12-3/TRBV12-4; d_call: TRBD2; clone_size: .; j_call: TRBJ2-4; cdr3_nt: TGTGCCAGCAGCAAACTAGCGCCCCCCAAAAACATTCAGTACTTC; cdr3_aa: CASSKLAPPKNIQYF
v_call: TRBV20-1; d_call: TRBD1; clone_size: few; j_call: TRBJ2-1; cdr3_nt: TGCAGTGCTAGAAGGTGGGGACAGGGGGCGGATGAGCAGTTCTTC; cdr3_aa: CSARRWGQGADEQFF
v_call: TRBV5-6; d_call: TRBD1; clone_size: .; j_call: TRBJ2-2; cdr3_nt: TGTGCCAGCAGCTTCATACCGGGACAGGGGAACGGGGAGCTGTTTTTT; cdr3_aa: CASSFIPGQGNGELFF
v_call: TRBV6-1; d_call: TRBD1; clone_size: .; j_call: TRBJ1-1; cdr3_nt: TGTGCCAGCAGTCTGCCTGACAGGGTGAGGGGGATGAACACTGAAGCTTTCTTT; cdr3_aa: CASSLPDRVRGMNTEAFF
v_call: TRBV6-5; d_call: .; clone_size: .; j_call: TRBJ1-2; cdr3_nt: TGTGCCAGCAGTTACTCGATCTCTTTTGGCATCGAGGGCTACACCTTC; cdr3_aa: CASSYSISFGIEGYTF
v_call: TRBV6-1; d_call: .; clone_size: .; j_call: TRBJ2-7; cdr3_nt: TGTGCCAGCAGTGCGGTAACATCCTACGAGCAGTACTTC; cdr3_aa: CASSAVTSYEQYF
v_call: TRBV7-3; d_call: .; clone_size: few; j_call: TRBJ2-5; cdr3_nt: TGTGCCAGCAGCCTCGACACAATAGAGACCCAGTACTTC; cdr3_aa: CASSLDTIETQYF
v_call: TRBV12-3/TRBV12-4; d_call: TRBD1; clone_size: few; j_call: TRBJ2-1; cdr3_nt: TGTGCCAGCACCATCGTAGGGGGCACGAATGAGCAGTTCTTC; cdr3_aa: CASTIVGGTNEQFF
v_call: TRBV4-1; d_call: .; clone_size: .; j_call: TRBJ1-1; cdr3_nt: TGCGCCAGCAGCCAGCCCCTGGGTTCGCGGTCTGAAGCTTTCTTT; cdr3_aa: CASSQPLGSRSEAFF
v_call: TRBV4-2; d_call: .; clone_size: .; j_call: TRBJ2-7; cdr3_nt: TGTGCCAGCAGCCAAGATTTGGGGGAGTACTACGAGCAGTACTTC; cdr3_aa: CASSQDLGEYYEQYF
v_call: TRBV29-1; d_call: .; clone_size: few; j_call: TRBJ2-1; cdr3_nt: TGCAGCGTTGGTCCAGGGATGGATAGTGAGCAGTTCTTC; cdr3_aa: CSVGPGMDSEQFF
v_call: TRBV10-1; d_call: TRBD1; clone_size: .; j_call: TRBJ2-7; cdr3_nt: TGCGCCAGCAGTGAGAGGAGGACAGGGTCCTACGAGCAGTACTTC; cdr3_aa: CASSERRTGSYEQYF
v_call: TRBV7-2; d_call: TRBD1; clone_size: few; j_call: TRBJ1-2; cdr3_nt: TGTGCCAGCAGCCCAAGACAGGGTAGAGGCTACACCTTC; cdr3_aa: CASSPRQGRGYTF
v_call: TRBV12-3/TRBV12-4; d_call: TRBD1; clone_size: few; j_call: TRBJ2-7; cdr3_nt: TGTGCCAGCACCATGACAGGGTTTACCTACGAGCAGTACTTC; cdr3_aa: CASTMTGFTYEQYF